Listed below are T cell receptor beta chains from one sample, sequenced in a study of blood T cell repertoires in COVID-19. Generated by immunoSEQ multiplex PCR, the TCRdb table keeps only in-frame clones and is missing some. Of hundreds of thousands of clones in the sample, approximately 91% were seen once. The specimen sequenced was peripheral blood. The receptors were sampled from a woman aged 60-75 years with acute or convalescent COVID-19. The CDR3 runs from the conserved cysteine through the conserved F or W. The D gene is left open where the match is weak. The size field is filled for only some rows; it gives once, few, many or a size class.

D: -; J: TRBJ1-2; V: TRBV3-1/TRBV3-2; size: -; CDR3: CASSLSGTWYGYTF; DNA: TGTGCCAGCAGCCTGTCCGGGACATGGTATGGCTACACCTTC
D: -; J: TRBJ1-2; V: TRBV9; size: few; CDR3: CASSVVGALGYTF; DNA: TGTGCCAGCAGCGTAGTAGGGGCCCTTGGCTACACCTTC
D: -; J: TRBJ1-2; V: TRBV28; size: -; CDR3: CASSFSPTGFNYGYTF; DNA: TGTGCCAGCAGTTTCTCCCCGACAGGTTTTAACTATGGCTACACCTTC
D: TRBD2; J: TRBJ2-3; V: TRBV7-8; size: -; CDR3: CASSLQREDTDTQYF; DNA: TGTGCCAGCAGCCTCCAGCGGGAGGACACAGATACGCAGTATTTT
D: TRBD1; J: TRBJ2-3; V: TRBV27; size: -; CDR3: CASSFSYRDRGTDTQYF; DNA: TGTGCCAGCAGTTTTTCTTACCGGGACAGAGGCACAGATACGCAGTATTTT
D: -; J: TRBJ1-5; V: TRBV6-2/TRBV6-3; size: -; CDR3: CASSYMTDQPQHF; DNA: TGTGCCAGCAGTTACATGACAGATCAGCCCCAGCATTTT
D: -; J: TRBJ2-7; V: TRBV4-1; size: few; CDR3: CASSQDIGARTRGEQYF; DNA: TGCGCCAGCAGCCAAGATATAGGCGCCAGAACCCGGGGGGAGCAGTACTTC
D: -; J: TRBJ2-7; V: TRBV7-9; size: once; CDR3: CASSLLGGDEQYF; DNA: TGTGCCAGCAGCTTGCTAGGGGGGGACGAGCAGTACTTC
D: -; J: TRBJ2-1; V: TRBV21-1; size: -; CDR3: CASTRTGASYNEQFF; DNA: TGTGCCAGCACCCGGACAGGGGCCTCCTACAATGAGCAGTTCTTC
D: TRBD2; J: TRBJ2-1; V: TRBV28; size: -; CDR3: CASSLAGARLAVEQFF; DNA: TGTGCCAGCAGTTTAGCGGGGGCCAGACTAGCGGTTGAGCAGTTCTTC
D: TRBD1; J: TRBJ1-3; V: TRBV10-3; size: -; CDR3: CAISERSLQGAGNTIYF; DNA: TGTGCCATCAGTGAGCGATCGCTACAGGGGGCTGGAAACACCATATATTTT
D: -; J: TRBJ1-4; V: TRBV5-8; size: -; CDR3: CASLAMGTSFEKLFF; DNA: TGTGCCAGCCTTGCGATGGGGACAAGCTTTGAAAAACTGTTTTTT
D: TRBD1; J: TRBJ2-3; V: TRBV4-3; size: once; CDR3: CASSHTGGIDTQYF; DNA: TGCGCCAGCAGCCACACAGGGGGTATAGATACGCAGTATTTT
D: -; J: TRBJ2-7; V: TRBV5-8; size: few; CDR3: CASSLVGLDDEQYF; DNA: TGTGCCAGCAGCTTGGTGGGGCTTGACGACGAGCAGTACTTC
D: -; J: TRBJ1-6; V: TRBV5-4; size: -; CDR3: CASSPQVQSSPLHF; DNA: TGTGCCAGCAGCCCCCAGGTTCAGAGTTCACCCCTCCACTTT
D: -; J: TRBJ1-2; V: TRBV19; size: -; CDR3: CASSTRAGNYGYTF; DNA: TGTGCCAGTAGTACCCGTGCAGGTAACTATGGCTACACCTTC
D: -; J: TRBJ2-2; V: TRBV2; size: -; CDR3: CASSRTPTGELFF; DNA: TGTGCCAGCAGCCGGACACCCACCGGGGAGCTGTTTTTT
D: TRBD1; J: TRBJ2-7; V: TRBV9; size: -; CDR3: CASSVVKGRDSYEQYF; DNA: TGTGCCAGCAGCGTAGTCAAAGGACGGGACAGCTACGAGCAGTACTTC
D: -; J: TRBJ1-5; V: TRBV5-6; size: -; CDR3: CASSPHGRQPQHF; DNA: TGTGCCAGCAGCCCTCACGGTAGACAGCCCCAGCATTTT
D: -; J: TRBJ1-2; V: TRBV29-1; size: once; CDR3: CSVENVGGDGGYGYTF; DNA: TGCAGCGTCGAAAACGTGGGAGGGGACGGGGGCTATGGCTACACCTTC
D: TRBD1; J: TRBJ1-1; V: TRBV6-5; size: -; CDR3: CASSPDREYTEAFF; DNA: TGTGCCAGCAGCCCGGACAGGGAATACACTGAAGCTTTCTTT
D: -; J: TRBJ1-1; V: TRBV29-1; size: -; CDR3: CSVGISGWVGTEAFF; DNA: TGCAGCGTTGGCATTTCGGGGTGGGTGGGCACTGAAGCTTTCTTT
D: TRBD2; J: TRBJ2-3; V: TRBV2; size: -; CDR3: CASRPYSGRATDTQYF; DNA: TGTGCCAGCAGACCTTATAGCGGGAGGGCCACAGATACGCAGTATTTT
D: TRBD1; J: TRBJ1-2; V: TRBV15; size: -; CDR3: CATSSGQGFNYGYTF; DNA: TGTGCCACCAGCTCCGGACAGGGGTTTAACTATGGCTACACCTTC
D: TRBD1; J: TRBJ1-4; V: TRBV18; size: -; CDR3: CASSPPKQGLATNEKLFF; DNA: TGTGCCAGCTCACCACCGAAACAGGGGCTCGCAACTAATGAAAAACTGTTTTTT
D: TRBD1; J: TRBJ2-7; V: TRBV18; size: -; CDR3: CASSGDRGEQYF; DNA: TGTGCCAGCTCGGGGGACAGGGGCGAGCAGTACTTC
D: TRBD2; J: TRBJ2-1; V: TRBV10-3; size: -; CDR3: CAITRTSGRGNEQFF; DNA: TGTGCCATCACCCGAACTAGCGGGAGGGGCAATGAGCAGTTCTTC
D: -; J: TRBJ1-2; V: TRBV7-8; size: -; CDR3: CASSLARGAGGYTF; DNA: TGTGCCAGCAGCTTAGCGCGGGGGGCAGGAGGCTACACCTTC
D: TRBD1; J: TRBJ1-2; V: TRBV7-9; size: -; CDR3: CASSTLGGRGQAGYTF; DNA: TGTGCCAGCAGCACTCTAGGGGGCCGGGGACAAGCTGGCTACACCTTC
D: -; J: TRBJ1-2; V: TRBV7-9; size: -; CDR3: CASSPSVSVYGYTF; DNA: TGTGCCAGCAGCCCCTCCGTATCCGTCTATGGCTACACCTTC
D: -; J: TRBJ1-2; V: TRBV2; size: -; CDR3: CASSEVRQGHYGYTF; DNA: TGTGCCAGCAGTGAAGTCCGGCAGGGCCACTATGGCTACACCTTC
D: -; J: TRBJ1-5; V: TRBV6-2/TRBV6-3; size: -; CDR3: CASSIFLQGGDQPQHF; DNA: TGTGCCAGCAGCATCTTTCTACAGGGTGGCGATCAGCCCCAGCATTTT
D: -; J: TRBJ1-5; V: TRBV27; size: -; CDR3: CASSLSLPGTQHF; DNA: TGTGCCAGCAGCCTCAGCCTCCCGGGGACCCAGCATTTT
D: TRBD1; J: TRBJ2-7; V: TRBV4-3; size: -; CDR3: CASSPRDSPYEQYF; DNA: TGCGCCAGCAGCCCCCGGGACAGCCCCTACGAGCAGTACTTC
D: -; J: TRBJ2-7; V: TRBV27; size: -; CDR3: CASSVADGAYEQYF; DNA: TGTGCCAGCAGTGTAGCGGACGGAGCCTACGAGCAGTACTTC
D: TRBD1; J: TRBJ2-7; V: TRBV6-7; size: once; CDR3: CASSPWDSTYEQYF; DNA: TGTGCCAGCAGTCCCTGGGACAGTACCTACGAGCAGTACTTC
D: -; J: TRBJ2-1; V: TRBV4-3; size: once; CDR3: CASSPSRGSYNEQFF; DNA: TGCGCCAGCAGCCCATCGCGGGGATCCTACAATGAGCAGTTCTTC
D: TRBD2; J: TRBJ2-5; V: TRBV28; size: -; CDR3: CASTGGLETQYF; DNA: TGTGCCAGCACGGGGGGGCTGGAGACCCAGTACTTC
D: TRBD2; J: TRBJ2-2; V: TRBV6-2/TRBV6-3; size: -; CDR3: CASSSPPGLAGENTGELFF; DNA: TGTGCCAGCAGTTCCCCCCCGGGACTAGCGGGAGAGAACACCGGGGAGCTGTTTTTT
D: -; J: TRBJ1-2; V: TRBV9; size: -; CDR3: CASSVAERGYTF; DNA: TGTGCCAGCAGCGTAGCTGAGCGCGGCTACACCTTC
D: TRBD1; J: TRBJ2-1; V: TRBV4-1; size: -; CDR3: CASSEDRDYNEQFF; DNA: TGCGCCAGCAGTGAAGACAGGGACTACAATGAGCAGTTCTTC